The 30 T cell receptor beta chains listed next were all sequenced from one sample in a study of prognosis after radiotherapy for stage I lung cancer. Amplification of the TCR beta CDR3 (from genomic DNA) was done by two-round multiplex PCR. Round-one PCR had primers specific to each TRBV and TRBJ gene. TCRdb reprocessed the multiplex PCR reads with MiXCR, giving one entry per CDR3 protein. The profile covers about 14,000 distinct CDR3 sequences, with 28% appearing a single time and roughly 10% taken by the ten largest. The sample was PBMCs, taken before or after stereotactic body radiation therapy (not recorded which). Receptor source: a donor over 45 with non-small cell lung cancer.

Of note for this clonotype: Compared with germline, one end of the junction differs, possibly owing to a read error. The chain combines TRBV20-1 with TRBJ1-5; D is unresolved. The CDR3 covers 16 residues. Germline-derived CDR1 and CDR2 are DFQATT and SNEGSKA (reference sequence). The CDR3, as DNA: TGCAGTGCTTCGAGTCCTTACATACCTAGCGATCAGCCCCAGCATTTT. It specifies CSASSPYIPSDQPQHF.

By sample fraction, this clonotype is medium-sized. This chain uses TRBV6-1 with TRBJ2-1; D not resolved. There are 15 residues in the CDR3. Trimming removed 5 bases at V and 4 bases at J, with 15 bases between. CDR1 and CDR2 (germline): MNHNS, SASEGT. CDR3 coding DNA: TGTGCCAGCAGTCTCGGTGTTCTAACTTACAATGAGCAGTTCTTC. Translated, it gives CASSLGVLTYNEQFF.

Many counts were recorded for this clonotype. The chain uses TRBV11-2 and TRBJ2-3; D is perhaps TRBD1 or TRBD2 (5 bases each). V dropped 3 bases and J dropped 6 bases, with 10 bases sitting between them. This CDR3 is 13 amino acids long. Germline CDR1 SGHAT, CDR2 FQNNGV. This CDR3 is CASSFVWGDTQYF. CDR3 bases: TGTGCCAGCAGCTTCGTATGGGGGGATACGCAGTATTTT.

At least ten counts were recorded for this clonotype. This chain links TRBV28 with TRBJ2-7, with 12 bases aligning to TRBD1. Germline CDR1 and CDR2: MDHEN and SYDVKM. The V gene end was trimmed by 3 bases and the J gene end by 4 bases; junction bases not matched to a gene: 4. The CDR3 covers 15 residues. CDR3 coding DNA: TGTGCCAGCAGTTTTGGGACAGGGGGCACTTACGAGCAGTACTTC. The encoded protein is CASSFGTGGTYEQYF.

This clonotype was detected many times. One end of the junction varies from germline; a read error may be responsible. The chain employs TRBV10-3 and TRBJ1-1, with 10 bases identical to TRBD1. Per the germline V gene, CDR1 is ENHRY and CDR2 is SYGVKD. This CDR3 comprises 15 residues. The CDR3 DNA sequence: TGTGCCATCAGTGATAGGGACAGGGGAAACACTGAAGCTCTCTTT. It translates to CAISDRDRGNTEALF.

This clonotype has ten or more counts. The chain couples TRBV9 to TRBJ2-5, with 13 positions matching TRBD2. This CDR3 is built from 16 residues. J gave up 5 bases and V 4 bases, and 8 bases lay outside the gene matches. Per germline, CDR1 SGDLS and CDR2 YYNGEE. In DNA form, the CDR3 reads TGTGCCAGCAGCTCGAGACTAGCGGGAGGAAGGGAGACCCAGTACTTC. Its translation: CASSSRLAGGRETQYF.

Regarding this clonotype: A read error may produce the germline difference seen at one junction end. This CDR3 is CANSAPNPPLNF. The CDR3 DNA sequence: TGTGCCAACAGCGCCCCCAATCCACCCCTCAACTTT. V is TRBV9 and J is TRBJ1-6; D unclear. From germline, CDR1 is SGDLS and CDR2 YYNGEE. This CDR3 has 12 amino acids.

This clonotype occurred many times. CDR3: CASSLDRGGTEAFF. Written as DNA, the CDR3 is TGTGCCAGCAGCTTAGACAGGGGAGGAACTGAAGCTTTCTTT. V usage is TRBV7-2 and J usage is TRBJ1-1; 7 bases line up with TRBD1. In germline, CDR1 is SGHTA, CDR2 FQGNSA. Trimming took 1 base from V and 5 from J; bases not matched to a gene: 4. This CDR3 has 14 amino acids.

This clonotype appeared many times. V is TRBV6-1 and J is TRBJ1-5; the match to TRBD1 covers 8 bases. Looked up from germline, CDR1 is MNHNS and CDR2 is SASEGT. The CDR3 loop spans 13 amino acids. After removal of 11 bases from V and 0 bases from J, the junction contained 3 bases not matched to a gene. CDR3 bases: TGTGCCGGTGGACAGGGTAGCAATCAGCCCCAGCATTTT. Translation gives CAGGQGSNQPQHF.

This clonotype was observed many times. The rearrangement uses TRBV3-1 and TRBJ2-1; TRBD2 is a possible D gene (6 bases). Trimming removed 5 bases from V and 9 bases from J, with 11 bases in between. This CDR3 spans 12 amino acids. CDR1 is LGHDT and CDR2 is YNNKEL in the germline V gene (reference sequence). CDR3 residues: CASSKLGGEQFF. In DNA form, the CDR3 reads TGTGCCAGCAGCAAACTGGGGGGTGAGCAGTTCTTC.

This clonotype was recorded at least ten times. The genes are TRBV5-1 and TRBJ2-3; unclear D gene. Per the germline V gene, CDR1 is SGHRS and CDR2 is YFSETQ. The CDR3 extends over 14 amino acids. The V gene lost 4 bases and the J gene lost 4 bases, with 13 bases spanning the gap. The CDR3 is CASSLQGPADTQYF. CDR3 coding DNA: TGCGCCAGCAGCCTGCAAGGGCCAGCAGATACGCAGTATTTT. Supplemented by reference TRBV5-1 and TRBJ2-3, the full variable domain reads KAGVTQTPRYLIKTRGQQVTLSCSPISGHRSVSWYQQTPGQGLQFLFEYFSETQRNKGNFPGRFSGRQFSNSRSEMNVSTLELGDSALYLCASSLQGPADTQYFGPGTRLTVL.

This clonotype was picked up many times. The rearrangement links TRBV2 to TRBJ1-4; D ambiguous. V lost 6 bases and J 4 bases, leaving 9 bases between the germline ends. This CDR3 contains 13 residues. CDR1 and CDR2 from the germline V gene are SNHLY and FYNNEI. The CDR3: CASRADYNEKLFF. The CDR3 nucleotides are TGTGCCAGCAGGGCAGATTATAATGAAAAACTGTTTTTT.

By its share, this clonotype is medium-sized. The chain combines TRBV20-1 with TRBJ2-7; 8 bases line up with TRBD2. The CDR3 is 14 amino acids. The germline CDR1 and CDR2 sequences are DFQATT and SNEGSKA (reference sequence). The junction had 7 bases not matched to a gene; V was cut back by 0 bases and J by 6 bases. The CDR3 here is CSARDTPGRGEQYF. In DNA, the CDR3 is TGCAGTGCTAGAGATACACCCGGGAGGGGCGAGCAGTACTTC.

This clonotype has at least ten counts. The V gene is TRBV5-4, the J gene TRBJ2-7; 13 nucleotides match TRBD2. V dropped 4 bases and J dropped 4; count of bases not matched to a gene: 5. The CDR3 loop spans 15 amino acids. Germline V CDR1 and CDR2: SGHNT, YYREEE (reference sequence). The CDR3 sequence: CASSGWTSGSYEQYF. In DNA form, the CDR3 reads TGTGCCAGCAGCGGTTGGACTAGCGGGAGTTACGAGCAGTACTTC.

The chain uses TRBV4-1 and TRBJ1-2, with no clear D. CDR3 length: 15 amino acids. V shed 8 bases and J shed 4 bases, with 20 bases lying between them. Germline V gene sequence: CDR1 MGHRA, CDR2 YSYEKL. The CDR3 spells CASQDPSSTLYGYTF. CDR3 nucleotide sequence: TGCGCCAGCCAAGATCCCTCCTCGACACTCTATGGCTACACCTTC.

The V and J genes are TRBV5-6 and TRBJ2-5; D is uncertain. The CDR3 has 13 residues. CDR1 is SGHDT, CDR2 YYEEEE, per germline. The V and J ends lost 1 base and 4 bases respectively, with 8 bases between them. For the CDR3, the DNA is TGTGCCAGCAGCTTGCTATTGGGAGAGACCCAGTACTTC. This translates into CASSLLLGETQYF.

This clonotype has a count of ten or more. The CDR3 loop is CSARGTSGSYEQFF. The CDR3 DNA sequence: TGCAGTGCTAGAGGGACTAGCGGGAGCTATGAGCAGTTCTTC. The J gene is TRBJ2-1, the V gene TRBV20-1; 13 nucleotides agree with TRBD2. The germline V gene encodes CDR1 DFQATT and CDR2 SNEGSKA (reference sequence). The CDR3 has 14 residues. Trimming took 1 base from V and 8 from J; bases not matched to a gene: 2.

A remark on this clonotype: Germline and junction disagree at one end, which may indicate a read error. This chain links TRBV28 with TRBJ2-1, with TRBD2 matching over 12 bases. The CDR3 runs to 16 residues. CDR1 is MDHEN, CDR2 SYDVKM, per germline. The CDR3 here is CASSSHRASGRAEELF. Written as DNA, the CDR3 is TGTGCCAGCAGTTCCCATAGGGCTAGCGGGAGGGCCGAGGAGCTATTC.

In its sample, this clonotype was seen many times. This chain uses TRBV2 with TRBJ2-7, with D perhaps matching TRBD2 (5 bases). Looked up from germline, CDR1 is SNHLY and CDR2 is FYNNEI. This CDR3 has 14 amino acids. V was pared by 7 bases and J by 6 bases, with 19 bases between. CDR3 loop: CASTVLVVAGEQYF. The CDR3 DNA reads TGTGCCAGCACTGTACTAGTAGTGGCAGGCGAGCAGTACTTC.

This clonotype was observed a single time. The junction differs from germline at one of its ends, possibly a read error. V gene TRBV7-3 combines with J gene TRBJ2-7; D gene uncertain. This CDR3 is 15 amino acids long. Germline V gene sequence: CDR1 SGHTA, CDR2 FQGTGA. The DNA of the CDR3 is TGTGCCAGCAGCGCCAGTGACCTAAGCTCCTATGAGCAGTACTTC. Translating it yields CASSASDLSSYEQYF. Together with reference TRBV7-3 and TRBJ2-7, the CDR3 gives the full variable domain: GAGVSQTPSNKVTEKGKYVELRCDPISGHTALYWYRQSLGQGPEFLIYFQGTGAADDSGLPNDRFFAVRPEGSVSTLKIQRTERGDSAVYLCASSASDLSSYEQYFGPGTRLTVT.

About this clonotype: The likely explanation is a read error, given a far larger clone one base away. The V gene is TRBV6-2 or TRBV6-3, the J gene TRBJ2-3; D is possibly TRBD1 (6 bases). Trimming cost V 5 bases and J 4 bases, with 13 bases left between them. Germline V gene data show CDR1 as MNHEY and CDR2 as SVGEGT. The CDR3 length is 14 residues. DNA for the CDR3: TGTGCCAGCAGTGAATCCGCAGGGGCAGATACGCAGTATTTT. It specifies CASSESAGADTQYF.

In its sample, this clonotype ranks as medium-sized. The chain employs TRBV5-1 and TRBJ2-7, with 11 bases matching TRBD2. After removal of 1 base from V and 3 bases from J, the junction contained 3 bases not matched to a gene. Per germline, CDR1 SGHRS and CDR2 YFSETQ. The CDR3 is 15 amino acids. CDR3 in DNA: TGCGCCAGCAGCTTGACTAGCGGGGGCCTCTACGAGCAGTACTTC. It is translated as CASSLTSGGLYEQYF.

In the case of this clonotype: A much larger clone differs from this one at a single base, so this may be a read error. The rearrangement joins TRBV7-9 to TRBJ2-1; 7 bases align to TRBD2. CDR1 is SEHNR and CDR2 is FQNEAQ in the germline V gene (reference sequence). V trimming: 5 bases; J trimming: 9 bases; junction bases outside the gene matches: 13. The CDR3 runs to 15 residues. CDR3 region: CASSPQVGGLVEQFF. DNA of the CDR3: TGTGCCAGCAGCCCTCAAGTGGGAGGGCTCGTTGAGCAGTTCTTC.

Points on this clonotype: This likely traces to a read error, being one base from a far larger clone. V and J are TRBV6-9 and TRBJ2-3; D is unresolved. Germline values: CDR1 MNHGY, CDR2 SVAAGI. This CDR3 is built from 14 residues. Trimming took off 10 bases at V and 2 bases at J, with 16 bases between the two ends. The CDR3, as DNA: TGTGCCATCGTAAAGGCCGTCGCCACAGATACGCAGTATTTT. Translating gives CAIVKAVATDTQYF.

In this sample, this clonotype is medium-sized (0.01 to 0.1%). The rearrangement uses TRBV5-1 and TRBJ2-7; D is undetermined. CDR1 and CDR2 from the germline V gene are SGHRS and YFSETQ. V dropped 3 bases and J dropped 0 bases, with 10 bases sitting between them. CDR3 length: 14 residues. This CDR3 reads CASSSITPSYEQYF. The CDR3 DNA is TGCGCCAGCAGCTCAATAACACCCTCCTACGAGCAGTACTTC. The full variable domain, in which reference TRBV5-1 and TRBJ2-7 provide the parts outside the CDR3, is KAGVTQTPRYLIKTRGQQVTLSCSPISGHRSVSWYQQTPGQGLQFLFEYFSETQRNKGNFPGRFSGRQFSNSRSEMNVSTLELGDSALYLCASSSITPSYEQYFGPGTRLTVT.

This clonotype is deemed medium-sized. CDR3: CASRASGTDTQYF. CDR3 nucleotides: TGTGCCAGCAGGGCGAGTGGCACAGATACGCAGTATTTT. The chain recombines TRBV12-3 or TRBV12-4 with TRBJ2-3; D uncertain. V lost 6 bases, J lost 1 base, and 8 bases lay in between. The CDR3 runs to 13 residues.

This clonotype showed up many times. The chain couples TRBV29-1 to TRBJ2-7, with 12 bases that match TRBD2. The germline V gene encodes CDR1 SQVTM and CDR2 ANQGSEA. The CDR3 loop spans 15 amino acids. With 5 bases clipped from V and 3 bases from J, the junction kept 8 bases outside the gene matches. The CDR3 coding sequence is TGCAGCGTTCTAGCGGGAGGGCCCAGAGGCTACGAGCAGTACTTC. Translated: CSVLAGGPRGYEQYF.

This clonotype was counted ten times or more. The rearrangement links TRBV9 to TRBJ2-7; no clear D gene. Trimming cost V 0 bases and J 1 base, with 8 bases left between them. This CDR3 is built from 14 residues. The V gene's germline CDR1 is SGDLS and CDR2 YYNGEE. The CDR3 here is CASSVEGGSYEQYF. The CDR3 DNA reads TGTGCCAGCAGCGTAGAGGGCGGATCCTACGAGCAGTACTTC.

This clonotype was picked up one time. One junction end does not reproduce the germline sequence, and a read error may be involved. The V and J genes are TRBV7-9 and TRBJ1-2, with D possibly TRBD1 on 6 matching bases. Germline CDR1 is SEHNR and CDR2 is FQNEAQ (reference sequence). The length of the CDR3 is 12 residues. The CDR3 protein is CASTSPGHGRAF. CDR3 sequence (DNA): TGCGCCAGCACCTCTCCGGGACATGGACGAGCCTTC.

This clonotype rates as medium-sized. The chain carries TRBV6-2 or TRBV6-3 and TRBJ2-7, with TRBD2 as a possible D gene (5 bases). Germline V gene sequence: CDR1 MNHEY, CDR2 SVGEGT. The CDR3 totals 13 residues. CDR3 in amino acids: CVTQRGPSYEQYF. CDR3 nucleotide sequence: TGTGTAACACAGCGCGGGCCCTCCTACGAGCAGTACTTC.